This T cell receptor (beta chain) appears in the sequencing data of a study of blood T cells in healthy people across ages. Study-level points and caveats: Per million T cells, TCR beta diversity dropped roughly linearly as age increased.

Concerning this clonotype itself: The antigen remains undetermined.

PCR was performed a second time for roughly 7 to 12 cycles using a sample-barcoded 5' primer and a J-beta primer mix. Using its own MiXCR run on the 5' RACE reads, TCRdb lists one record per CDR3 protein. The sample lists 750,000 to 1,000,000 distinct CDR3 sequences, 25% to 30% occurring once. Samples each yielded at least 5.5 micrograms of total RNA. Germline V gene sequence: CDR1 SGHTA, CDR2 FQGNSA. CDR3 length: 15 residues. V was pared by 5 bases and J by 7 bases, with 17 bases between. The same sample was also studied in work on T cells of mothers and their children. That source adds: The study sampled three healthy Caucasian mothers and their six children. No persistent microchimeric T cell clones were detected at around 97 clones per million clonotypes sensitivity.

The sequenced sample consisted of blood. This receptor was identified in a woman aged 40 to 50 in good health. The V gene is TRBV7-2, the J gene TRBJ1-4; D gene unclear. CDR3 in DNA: TGTGCCAGCAGCGTAGACTTATTCCGCAGTGAAAAACTGTTTTTT. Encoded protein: CASSVDLFRSEKLFF.